These T cell receptor beta chains were read from a single sample in a study of T cell responses to AZD1222 COVID-19 vaccine. Using immunoSEQ multiplex PCR, the repertoire was profiled, and TCRdb retains in-frame clones only, with some absent. The table has some 200,000 clones, roughly nine tenths seen once. This specimen consisted of peripheral blood, obtained 28 days after the second AZD1222 dose. The source is an adult who received the AZD1222 COVID-19 vaccine. Each CDR3 is given without its conserved first and last residue. Clone size is not always given. Where it is, it says once, few, many or a class for expanded clones.

TRBJ1-4 few TRBV7-2 ASSLVVLEGKLF
TRBJ2-1 - TRBV18 ASSPGQGTYNEQF
TRBJ1-2 - TRBV19 ASSRTGNYGYT
TRBJ1-2 once TRBV27 ASSPGTGYGYT
TRBJ2-5 - TRBV10-1 ASSFGVQETQY
TRBJ2-7 medium-sized TRBV11-2 ASSWTGGYEQY
TRBJ1-6 few TRBV6-1 ASSEGAGGHSPLH
TRBJ1-6 - TRBV5-6 ASSSSVSAYSPLH
TRBJ2-3 - TRBV5-4 ASSSAREFADTQY
TRBJ2-1 - TRBV6-5 ASSYSRTVEF
TRBJ1-2 - TRBV27 ASSFSANYGYT
TRBJ2-1 - TRBV7-3 ASSSGAGGEQF
TRBJ2-3 - TRBV28 ASSPLGGSTPDTQY
TRBJ2-3 - TRBV15 ATSRFLAHTQY
TRBJ2-7 - TRBV13 ASSLSGDYEQY
TRBJ2-7 - TRBV28 ASSLRTSGGAYEQY
TRBJ1-2 - TRBV28 ASSGRTGGIYGYT
TRBJ2-7 - TRBV6-5 ASWTVGSYEQY
TRBJ2-3 - TRBV7-2 ASSAKTSGRTDTQY
TRBJ2-3 - TRBV7-9 ASRGGLAGRTDTQY
TRBJ1-1 - TRBV30 AWKVEANTEAF
TRBJ1-2 - TRBV6-5 ASTSGQGPNYGYT
TRBJ2-2 - TRBV28 ASSLVGQGAVIGELF
TRBJ1-5 - TRBV2 ASSRQVSNQPQH
TRBJ2-2 - TRBV15 ATSREMGTGELF
TRBJ1-6 - TRBV5-1 ASSGPGGNSPLH
TRBJ1-1 - TRBV12-3/TRBV12-4 ASSLDRVPF
TRBJ2-6 - TRBV7-3 ASSSGTGGSGANVLT
TRBJ2-7 - TRBV3-1/TRBV3-2 ASSQRLAGFEQY
TRBJ1-2 - TRBV28 ASSFQQDGYT
TRBJ1-2 - TRBV7-3 ASSPDKIRRDYGYT
TRBJ2-5 - TRBV19 ASSSGLARETQY
TRBJ2-6 - TRBV11-3 ASSSGANVLT
TRBJ2-1 - TRBV7-3 ASSKDSYNEQF
TRBJ2-1 - TRBV29-1 SVEDDQREYNEQF
TRBJ2-1 - TRBV11-1 ASSTRTNHNNEQF
TRBJ1-6 - TRBV5-1 ASSLVGPESPLH
TRBJ2-7 - TRBV28 ASSSPGQAPYEQY
TRBJ1-2 - TRBV7-9 ASSSWDRGNKSYT
TRBJ2-7 - TRBV2 ASRREAEQY
TRBJ2-7 - TRBV6-4 ASSTSHRSGGRIDEQY
TRBJ2-1 - TRBV6-6 ASSLRRGRPLAGGPNEQF
TRBJ2-3 once TRBV3-1/TRBV3-2 ASSQDVPITDTQY
TRBJ2-1 - TRBV19 ASSIVPGGWEQF
TRBJ2-7 - TRBV28 ASRPPGQGGPYEQY
TRBJ2-5 - TRBV4-2 ASSQVYGQLGGTQY
TRBJ2-2 - TRBV9 ASSVEEVGELF
TRBJ2-7 - TRBV29-1 SVYGRVGRGRYEQY
TRBJ1-1 - TRBV5-1 ASSLELGGNTEAF
TRBJ2-7 - TRBV2 ASSEARPPYEQY
TRBJ2-3 - TRBV10-3 AIRTGDTQY
TRBJ1-3 - TRBV3-1/TRBV3-2 ASSQGRNTIY
TRBJ2-7 - TRBV5-1 ASSSGQGNGEQY
TRBJ1-1 - TRBV6-5 ASRGDRGMNTEAF
TRBJ1-3 - TRBV10-3 AIKGDGSYSGNTIY
TRBJ2-2 - TRBV24-1 ATSGYGGRTGELF
TRBJ2-5 - TRBV25-1 ASSPPGQGQETQY